This T cell receptor (beta chain) was profiled in a study of blood T cells in healthy people across ages (dated by TCRdb to between 2014 and 2016). Describing the broader study: In model experiments, roughly one uniquely barcoded TCR beta cDNA molecule per two T cells was captured by template switching. To track age-related changes in TCR beta repertoire diversity, the study relied on deep sequencing normalized with unique cDNA molecular identifiers. Donors of different ages were randomly distributed across sequencing lanes to avoid experimental bias. The donors were divided into four age groups: young (average approximately 16 years), middle-aged (around 37), aged (62) and long-lived (roughly 86). For two donors (one aged 18 to 29 and one aged 80 or older), the study analyzed two additional independent replicas of 1 million unique cDNA reads from the same blood draw.

The germline V end is reduced by 5 bases and the J end by 2 bases; junction bases left unmatched: 7. The CDR3 measures 15 amino acids from cysteine to phenylalanine. Only the CDR3 portion is preserved as DNA: 45 bases, with reading frame beginning at the first base. CDR1 and CDR2, per the germline V gene, are SGHRS and YFSETQ. The approximately 39 donors, aged about 6 to 95 years, were systemically healthy Caucasian individuals from Russia. Each donor gave roughly 11 milliliters of peripheral blood, drawn into EDTA-treated Vacutainer tubes. Ficoll-Paque density-gradient centrifugation was used to isolate PBMCs, with at least 6 million per sample. Trizol reagent was used to extract total RNA from the PBMCs, yielding at least 6 micrograms per sample. Naive CD45RAhigh/CD27high T cell percentages were measured by flow cytometry on a PBMC aliquot from every donor. Concerning this clonotype: The specificity of this receptor is unknown. Base qualities are missing; no much larger clone stands one base away.

Receptors were amplified or captured by 5' RACE. A second roughly 7 to 11 cycle PCR used a sample-barcoded 5' primer and a J-beta primer mix. A template-switch 5' adaptor carrying 12 random nucleotides introduced a unique molecular identifier onto each TCR beta cDNA molecule. Each sample yielded at least 3 million CDR3-containing paired-end reads. All of the RNA was converted into first-strand cDNA using the Mint cDNA synthesis kit, with a TRBC-specific oligonucleotide serving as the primer. All cDNA was treated with uracil-DNA glycosylase and then went through a first 18-cycle PCR with the universal primers M1SS and BC2_uni_R. From the authors' description of their analysis: For normalization, 1 million high-quality reads were randomly selected from each sample, with every read carrying a distinct molecular identifier. Reads sharing molecular identifiers were discarded rather than binned into consensus sequences. MiTCR, with a Q25 quality threshold and the strictest error-elimination algorithm, was used for CDR3 identification, clonotype clustering and error correction. Lower-bound total TCR beta diversity was estimated with a nonparametric unseen species model using Euler transformation. TCRdb cleaned the public reads at Q25 with fastp, built clones with MiXCR and kept in-frame beta chains. Each entry is one CDR3 protein sequence, shown with its most common DNA and genes. The V and J calls come from TCRdb's annotation, not from the publication. The sample data list around 1,900,000 distinct CDR3 sequences, and roughly two fifths of these were observed just once. The ten largest clonotypes hold 20% to 25% of the sample.

Beyond this particular receptor, the publication reports: As age increased, observed TCR beta diversity per million T cells dropped in a roughly linear way, and a significant reduction was already evident by age roughly 36. The long-lived group showed more naive CD4+ T cells, fewer expanded clones and increased TCR diversity than the aged group, suggesting age selection. Conclusive comparison of naive and antigen-experienced compartments was prevented by the profiling of bulk unsorted PBMCs. A strong correlation was found between observed TCR beta diversity and the percentage of naive T cells measured by flow cytometry. Because the CMV infection status of the donors was unknown, age-related changes in expanded clonotypes may potentially have been confounded. Estimates of total diversity based on one million sequenced T cells were regarded as lower bounds and as underestimates.

Input material: blood. The chain is encoded by TRBV5-1 joined to TRBJ2-3, with 8 bases matching TRBD1. This receptor was taken from a human donor in good health. The DNA is as follows: TGCGCCAGCAGGCGACAGGGGCCTTCCACAGATACGCAGTATTTT. Translation gives CASRRQGPSTDTQYF.